The 27 T cell receptor beta chains below all came from one sample that was sequenced in a study of cytomegalovirus exposure and HLA in healthy donors (dated by TCRdb to 2016 to 2017). The library was prepared using the immunoSEQ multiplex PCR assay. For the multiplex PCR, a mixture combining 60 forward primers for TCR Vbeta segments and 13 reverse primers for TCR Jbeta segments was used. TCRdb obtained this table from immuneACCESS and retained in-frame rearrangements with V and J assigned. These tables miss some clones; where compared with another copy, unresolved V genes account for less than half of the shortfall, and the remainder is unexplained. This sample holds over 120,000 clones; 75% to 80% were observed only once. The ten largest make up approximately 3.8% of the sample. Sequencing was carried out using PBMCs. These receptors were obtained from a male donor in good health and CMV-seronegative.

This sequence joins TRBV14 and TRBJ2-2; D may be TRBD1 (6 bases). The V end lost 4 bases, the J end lost 2 bases, and 11 bases lay between the germline ends. The CDR3 runs 15 residues. CDR1 and CDR2 from the germline V gene are SGHDN and FVKESK. The CDR3 sequence is CASSPLGTNTGELFF. CDR3 in DNA: TGTGCCAGCAGCCCCCTGGGGACAAACACCGGGGAGCTGTTTTTT. Using reference TRBV14 and TRBJ2-2 for the parts outside the CDR3, the full variable domain is EAGVTQFPSHSVIEKGQTVTLRCDPISGHDNLYWYRRVMGKEIKFLLHFVKESKQDESGMPNNRFLAERTGGTYSTLKVQPAELEDSGVYFCASSPLGTNTGELFFGEGSRLTVL.

This clone came up once. The chain links TRBV30 to TRBJ2-5, with D possibly matching TRBD2 (5 bases). Germline values: CDR1 GTSNPN, CDR2 SVGIG (reference sequence). The CDR3 extends over 12 amino acids. V was trimmed by 1 base and J by 4 bases, leaving 7 bases between them. CDR3 sequence: CAWSARGETQYF. The CDR3 DNA reads as TGTGCCTGGAGTGCCCGGGGAGAGACCCAGTACTTC. The entire variable domain, with the rest obtained from reference TRBV30 and TRBJ2-5, is as follows: SQTIHQWPATLVQPVGSPLSLECTVEGTSNPNLYWYRQAAGRGLQLLFYSVGIGQISSEVPQNLSASRPQDRQFILSSKKLLLSDSGFYLCAWSARGETQYFGPGTRLLVL.

The chain links TRBV5-1 to TRBJ2-1; 16 bases match TRBD2. Germline-derived CDR1 and CDR2 are SGHRS and YFSETQ. CDR3 length equals 17 residues. V dropped 3 bases and J dropped 4; count of bases not matched to a gene: 4. The CDR3 DNA follows: TGCGCCAGCAGCTCCGGGACTAGCGGGAGGGCATACAATGAGCAGTTCTTC. Its translation: CASSSGTSGRAYNEQFF. Together with reference TRBV5-1 and TRBJ2-1, the CDR3 gives the full variable domain: KAGVTQTPRYLIKTRGQQVTLSCSPISGHRSVSWYQQTPGQGLQFLFEYFSETQRNKGNFPGRFSGRQFSNSRSEMNVSTLELGDSALYLCASSSGTSGRAYNEQFFGPGTRLTVL.

This clone has just one count. The CDR3 protein is CASSSTDTQYF. In nucleotides, the CDR3 is TGTGCCAGCAGCTCAACAGATACGCAGTATTTT. This chain connects TRBV9 to TRBJ2-3, with D uncertain. CDR3 length: 11 residues. Germline CDR1 and CDR2: SGDLS and YYNGEE. Trimming took 4 bases from V and 3 from J, leaving 3 bases between them.

The chain carries TRBV5-1 and TRBJ2-7, with 12 bases aligning to TRBD1. CDR1 and CDR2 from the germline V gene are SGHRS and YFSETQ. CDR3 length: 14 residues. Losses at the gene ends were 6 bases for V and 4 bases for J; bases not matched to a gene: 5. CDR3 DNA: TGCGCCAGCACTCCGGGACAGGGGGCTTACGAGCAGTACTTC. It translates to CASTPGQGAYEQYF.

This chain links TRBV13 with TRBJ2-3, with 16 bases that match TRBD2. The V gene end was trimmed by 9 bases and the J gene end by 4 bases; junction bases not matched to a gene: 13. This CDR3 spans 18 amino acids. Germline CDR1 reads PRHDT; CDR2 reads FYEKMQ (reference sequence). The CDR3 coding sequence is TGTGCCAGTGACCCGGGACTAGCGGGGGGGGCGTTAGCAGATACGCAGTATTTT. It encodes CASDPGLAGGALADTQYF.

The V gene is TRBV7-2, the J gene TRBJ2-1; 11 bases are shared with TRBD2. CDR3 length: 15 residues. With V trimmed by 7 bases and J by 2 bases, 4 bases remained unmatched. From germline, CDR1 is SGHTA and CDR2 FQGNSA. CDR3 in amino acids: CASTLSGGAYNEQFF. In nucleotides, the CDR3 is TGTGCCAGCACCCTTAGCGGGGGGGCCTACAATGAGCAGTTCTTC.

The rearrangement uses TRBV6-4 and TRBJ2-6; a possible D gene is TRBD2 (5 bases). The length of the CDR3 is 17 residues. V lost 6 bases and J lost 1, with 16 bases in between. Germline assignment: CDR1 MRHNA and CDR2 SNTAGT. Here the CDR3 reads CASSLGGAYSGANVLTF. CDR3 sequence (DNA): TGTGCCAGCAGCCTCGGAGGAGCTTATTCTGGGGCCAACGTCCTGACTTTC.

The V gene is TRBV14, the J gene TRBJ1-1, with D unresolved. This CDR3 is built from 14 residues. The germline V gene has CDR1 SGHDN and CDR2 FVKESK. The V and J ends lost 1 base and 1 base respectively, with 7 bases between them. CDR3 amino acids: CASSQVTENTEAFF. The CDR3 region has the DNA TGTGCCAGCAGCCAAGTAACAGAGAACACTGAAGCTTTCTTT.

In regard to this clone: Other DNA sequences of this sample code for an identical CDR3. V usage is TRBV6-1 and J usage is TRBJ2-5, with TRBD2 identical over 10 bases. The V gene's germline CDR1 is MNHNS and CDR2 SASEGT. The ends lost 3 bases at V and 4 bases at J; junction bases unmatched: 2. The CDR3 has 14 residues. The CDR3 sequence is CASSEASGGETQYF. As DNA, the CDR3 is TGTGCCAGCAGTGAGGCTAGCGGGGGAGAGACCCAGTACTTC.

The chain links TRBV5-4 to TRBJ2-1; TRBD2 is a possible D gene (7 bases). The germline gives CDR1 SGHNT, CDR2 YYREEE (reference sequence). The CDR3 runs 16 residues. Trimming stripped 2 bases from V and 3 bases from J, with 15 bases between. CDR3: CASSFGGGALYNEQFF. DNA for the CDR3: TGTGCCAGCAGCTTTGGCGGGGGCGCCCTCTACAATGAGCAGTTCTTC. Complete variable domain (other parts from reference TRBV5-4 and TRBJ2-1): ETGVTQSPTHLIKTRGQQVTLRCSSQSGHNTVSWYQQALGQGPQFIFQYYREEENGRGNFPPRFSGLQFPNYSSELNVNALELDDSALYLCASSFGGGALYNEQFFGPGTRLTVL.

The rearrangement links TRBV5-1 to TRBJ2-3; D remains unclear. The V end was cut by 2 bases, the J end by 0 bases, with 10 bases between. Germline V gene lookup returns CDR1 SGHRS and CDR2 YFSETQ. This CDR3 region has 15 residues. CDR3 amino acids: CASSLQKSSTDTQYF. DNA for the CDR3: TGCGCCAGCAGCTTACAGAAATCTAGCACAGATACGCAGTATTTT.

The chain carries TRBV5-1 and TRBJ2-7; TRBD2 matches at 13 bases. Germline V gene lookup returns CDR1 SGHRS and CDR2 YFSETQ. After removal of 5 bases from V and 0 bases from J, the junction contained 2 bases not matched to a gene. This CDR3 has 15 residues. The CDR3 loop is CASSRLAGGSYEQYF. DNA for the CDR3: TGCGCCAGCAGTAGACTAGCGGGAGGCTCCTACGAGCAGTACTTC.

In its sample, this clone was seen a few times. V usage is TRBV6-1 and J usage is TRBJ2-1; 10 positions match TRBD2. Germline CDR1 and CDR2: MNHNS and SASEGT. V gave up 1 base and J gave up 3 bases; unmatched junction bases: 3. The length of the CDR3 is 16 residues. Here the CDR3 reads CASSEEGLANYNEQFF. CDR3 sequence (DNA): TGTGCCAGCAGTGAAGAGGGACTAGCGAACTACAATGAGCAGTTCTTC.

This chain links TRBV5-1 with TRBJ2-2, with D tentatively TRBD1 (5 bases). The CDR3 is made up of 15 amino acids. The V gene's germline CDR1 is SGHRS and CDR2 YFSETQ. V was cut by 1 base and J by 5 bases, with 12 bases left in between. As DNA, the CDR3 is TGCGCCAGCAGCTTGTCGACAGTGAGTACCGGGGAGCTGTTTTTT. It encodes CASSLSTVSTGELFF. The whole variable domain, filled in from reference TRBV5-1 and TRBJ2-2, reads KAGVTQTPRYLIKTRGQQVTLSCSPISGHRSVSWYQQTPGQGLQFLFEYFSETQRNKGNFPGRFSGRQFSNSRSEMNVSTLELGDSALYLCASSLSTVSTGELFFGEGSRLTVL.

The rearrangement uses TRBV19 and TRBJ1-2; D call uncertain. Germline CDR1 is LNHDA and CDR2 is SQIVND (reference sequence). V lost 1 base and J lost 3, with 15 bases in between. This CDR3 spans 16 amino acids. This chain's CDR3 is CASSIGALGLDYGYTF. CDR3 nucleotide sequence: TGTGCCAGTAGTATAGGCGCGCTGGGCTTGGACTATGGCTACACCTTC.

CDR3 nucleotide sequence: TGTGCCAGCAGCCGACTAGCGTCGAACACCGGGGAGCTGTTTTTT. Protein: CASSRLASNTGELFF. V gene TRBV11-2 combines with J gene TRBJ2-2; 8 bases line up with TRBD2. The CDR3 sequence is 15 residues long. The V gene's germline CDR1 is SGHAT and CDR2 FQNNGV. V lost 5 bases and J lost 0; bases outside the gene matches: 2.

The chain links TRBV11-2 to TRBJ2-2; 7 bases match TRBD2. CDR1 and CDR2 from the germline V gene are SGHAT and FQNNGV. The CDR3 runs to 19 residues. The trim removed 4 bases at V and 1 base at J, leaving 15 bases unmatched. The CDR3 DNA is TGTGCCAGCAGCTCGCTGCCAGGACTAGACCCCCTGAACACCGGGGAGCTGTTTTTT. This gives the protein CASSSLPGLDPLNTGELFF.

V gene TRBV6-5 combines with J gene TRBJ2-7, with 9 nucleotides matching TRBD1. The germline gives CDR1 MNHEY, CDR2 SVGAGI. V was pared by 5 bases and J by 3 bases, with 5 bases of the junction left unmatched. The CDR3 sequence is 14 residues long. CDR3 in amino acids: CASSPGTGFYEQYF. In DNA, the CDR3 is TGTGCCAGCAGTCCCGGGACAGGGTTCTACGAGCAGTACTTC.

The chain combines TRBV2 with TRBJ2-1, with TRBD2 matching 10 bases. The germline V gene encodes CDR1 SNHLY and CDR2 FYNNEI. V trimming: 2 bases; J trimming: 7 bases; junction bases outside the gene matches: 8. The CDR3 consists of 16 residues. CDR3 sequence (DNA): TGTGCCAGCAGTGAACTTGGGACTAGCGAGGGTAATGAGCAGTTCTTC. Amino acids: CASSELGTSEGNEQFF.

This clone is a singleton in its sample. Mismatch with germline at one junction end may stem from a read error. Other DNA variants within this sample encode the same CDR3. The rearrangement joins TRBV4-2 to TRBJ1-6; D may be TRBD1 (5 bases). Germline values: CDR1 LGHNA, CDR2 YNFKEQ. CDR3 length equals 16 residues. The CDR3 DNA sequence: TGTGCCAGCAGCCAAGAAAGGGGCGCCTATAACTCACCCCTCCACTTT. Encoded protein: CASSQERGAYNSPLHF.

There are a few counts of this clone. The chain recombines TRBV27 with TRBJ1-2; D possibly corresponds to TRBD1 (5 bases). Trimming pared 2 bases from V and 4 bases from J, leaving 8 bases between. CDR1 and CDR2 from the germline V gene are MNHEY and SMNVEV (reference sequence). The CDR3 runs 13 residues. CDR3 DNA sequence: TGTGCCAGCAGTTTAGGGGCTAGCTATGGCTACACCTTC. Residues: CASSLGASYGYTF.

The chain is built from TRBV6-5 and TRBJ2-5, with 13 nucleotides matching TRBD2. Germline loops: CDR1 MNHEY, CDR2 SVGAGI. The CDR3 has 16 residues. The ends lost 4 bases at V and 4 bases at J; junction bases unmatched: 6. The CDR3 is CASSSGLAGVGETQYF. For the CDR3, the DNA is TGTGCCAGCAGTTCCGGACTAGCGGGAGTCGGAGAGACCCAGTACTTC.

V and J are TRBV9 and TRBJ1-1, with a possible D match to TRBD1 (5 bases). The CDR3 sequence is 16 residues long. Per the germline V gene, CDR1 is SGDLS and CDR2 is YYNGEE. V was shortened by 3 bases and J by 0 bases, with 15 bases between the two germline ends. The CDR3 sequence is CASSGPVEGMNTEAFF. The CDR3 nucleotides read TGTGCCAGCAGCGGCCCCGTGGAGGGGATGAACACTGAAGCTTTCTTT.

V and J are TRBV29-1 and TRBJ2-3; weak D call: TRBD2 (6 bases). The CDR3 covers 14 residues. V lost 4 bases and J 3 bases, leaving 14 bases between the germline ends. CDR1 is SQVTM and CDR2 is ANQGSEA in the germline V gene. This CDR3 is CSVGYGGTTDTQYF. The CDR3 DNA reads TGCAGCGTTGGCTATGGGGGGACTACAGATACGCAGTATTTT.

The chain combines TRBV7-8 with TRBJ2-7; D is uncertain. Germline values: CDR1 SGHVS, CDR2 FQNEAQ. Trimming took 5 bases from V and 0 from J, leaving 11 bases between them. This CDR3 region has 14 residues. For the CDR3, the DNA is TGTGCCAGCAGCCGTGACACCTACTCCTACGAGCAGTACTTC. The encoded protein is CASSRDTYSYEQYF.

This rearrangement joins TRBV28 to TRBJ2-3, with 8 positions matching TRBD2. CDR3 length: 16 amino acids. The V gene's germline CDR1 is MDHEN and CDR2 SYDVKM. V shed 4 bases, J shed 2 bases, and the junction held 8 bases outside the gene matches. CDR3 coding DNA: TGTGCCAGCAGTTCTACAGGTAGCGGGGACACAGATACGCAGTATTTT. Protein product: CASSSTGSGDTDTQYF.